One sample yielded the 17 T cell receptor beta chains listed below, sequenced in a study of cytomegalovirus exposure and HLA in healthy donors. PCR employed 60 Vbeta and 13 Jbeta primers. The table came from immunoSEQ multiplex PCR; TCRdb's copy has only in-frame clones and leaves some out. Of under 200,000 clones in the sample, around nine tenths were seen once. The sample was PBMCs. These receptors all stem from a woman in her thirties in good health and CMV-seronegative.

The genes are TRBV28 and TRBJ1-2; 7 nucleotides line up with TRBD1. The ends lost 4 bases at V and 0 bases at J; junction bases unmatched: 2. This CDR3 contains 14 residues. CDR1 and CDR2 (germline): MDHEN, SYDVKM. DNA of the CDR3: TGTGCCAGCAGTTATGGGACAGCTAACTATGGCTACACCTTC. Protein: CASSYGTANYGYTF.

The rearrangement links TRBV5-1 to TRBJ2-7; D ambiguous. V was shortened by 4 bases and J by 2 bases, with 10 bases between the two germline ends. CDR3 length equals 13 residues. CDR1 is SGHRS, CDR2 YFSETQ, per germline. The CDR3 sequence is CASSPGPPYEQYF. CDR3 coding DNA: TGCGCCAGCAGCCCCGGTCCTCCCTACGAGCAGTACTTC.

V is TRBV28 and J is TRBJ1-5, with unresolved D. Trimming cost V 2 bases and J 4 bases, with 9 bases left between them. CDR1 and CDR2 from the germline V gene are MDHEN and SYDVKM. The CDR3 length is 14 residues. CDR3 loop: CASSLGTRNQPQHF. DNA of the CDR3: TGTGCCAGCAGTTTAGGCACACGTAATCAGCCCCAGCATTTT.

This sequence joins TRBV9 and TRBJ1-2; tentatively, D is TRBD1 (6 bases). V lost 4 bases and J 7 bases, leaving 20 bases between the germline ends. The V gene's germline CDR1 is SGDLS and CDR2 YYNGEE. This CDR3 contains 15 residues. The CDR3 nucleotides read TGTGCCAGCAGCCCCACCGGACAGACATCTATTGGCTACACCTTC. This translates into CASSPTGQTSIGYTF.

This chain links TRBV6-1 with TRBJ1-1; 8 bases are shared with TRBD1. After removal of 6 bases from V and 3 bases from J, the junction contained 6 bases not matched to a gene. This CDR3 has 14 amino acids. The germline CDR1 and CDR2 sequences are MNHNS and SASEGT. The DNA for the CDR3 is TGTGCCAGCAGGGACAGGGCAGGGGACACTGAAGCTTTCTTT. This sequence encodes CASRDRAGDTEAFF.

This clone was seen just once. The genes are TRBV6-5 and TRBJ1-1; D not resolved. CDR3 length equals 14 residues. Germline V gives CDR1 MNHEY, CDR2 SVGAGI. V dropped 0 bases and J dropped 11 bases, with 16 bases sitting between them. CDR3 in amino acids: CASSYSEAQPGAFF. CDR3 bases: TGTGCCAGCAGTTACTCGGAAGCTCAACCGGGGGCTTTCTTT.

J is TRBJ1-1 and V is TRBV27; D is unresolved. CDR3 length: 13 amino acids. V dropped 3 bases and J dropped 1 base, with 6 bases sitting between them. Germline CDR1 is MNHEY and CDR2 is SMNVEV (reference sequence). In nucleotides, the CDR3 is TGTGCCAGCAGTTTCTCCGGGAACACTGAAGCTTTCTTT. It specifies CASSFSGNTEAFF.

This rearrangement joins TRBV2 to TRBJ2-3, with 9 bases lining up with TRBD1. CDR1 and CDR2 from the germline V gene are SNHLY and FYNNEI. V gave up 9 bases and J gave up 4 bases; unmatched junction bases: 11. The length of the CDR3 is 15 residues. DNA for the CDR3: TGTGCCAGTGGAACGGGACAGGGCGTTTCAGATACGCAGTATTTT. This gives the protein CASGTGQGVSDTQYF.

The chain couples TRBV5-4 to TRBJ2-1; TRBD2 aligns across 13 bases. The CDR3 runs to 15 residues. The germline CDR1 and CDR2 sequences are SGHNT and YYREEE (reference sequence). V lost 3 bases to trimming and J lost 7 bases; unmatched junction nucleotides: 4. The CDR3 DNA sequence: TGTGCCAGCAGCTGGAGGACTAGCGGGAGTAATGAGCAGTTCTTC. Protein sequence: CASSWRTSGSNEQFF.

This chain connects TRBV28 to TRBJ2-7, with 7 positions matching TRBD2. V was pared by 2 bases and J by 0 bases, with 4 bases of the junction left unmatched. The germline V gene has CDR1 MDHEN and CDR2 SYDVKM. The CDR3 extends over 15 amino acids. CDR3 region: CASSLPAGSSYEQYF. The CDR3 DNA reads as TGTGCCAGCAGTTTACCAGCGGGGAGCTCCTACGAGCAGTACTTC.

The V call is TRBV2, the J call TRBJ1-5, with a tentative D call TRBD1 (6 bases). Looked up from germline, CDR1 is SNHLY and CDR2 is FYNNEI. This CDR3 contains 13 residues. V was cut by 8 bases and J by 5 bases, with 13 bases left in between. The CDR3 DNA follows: TGTGCCAGCTCTGGGGAGGGGGATCAGCCCCAGCATTTT. It specifies CASSGEGDQPQHF.

The chain couples TRBV4-1 to TRBJ2-3, with D tentatively TRBD1 (5 bases). The V gene lost 0 bases and the J gene lost 2 bases, with 15 bases spanning the gap. Germline loops: CDR1 MGHRA, CDR2 YSYEKL. This CDR3 spans 17 amino acids. CDR3 bases: TGCGCCAGCAGCCAAGATCGTCAGGGCGTGAACACAGATACGCAGTATTTT. Its translation is CASSQDRQGVNTDTQYF.

The CDR3 is CASSLRALTGETQYF. CDR3 coding DNA: TGTGCCAGCAGTTTACGAGCGCTAACTGGAGAGACCCAGTACTTC. The rearrangement joins TRBV28 to TRBJ2-5; D gene unclear. V lost 2 bases and J 4 bases, leaving 14 bases between the germline ends. The CDR3 length is 15 residues. Germline-derived CDR1 and CDR2 are MDHEN and SYDVKM.

V usage is TRBV11-1 and J usage is TRBJ2-7; the match to TRBD1 covers 8 bases. With V trimmed by 3 bases and J by 3 bases, 7 bases remained unmatched. This CDR3 comprises 15 residues. From germline, CDR1 is SGHAT and CDR2 FQDESV (reference sequence). The CDR3 reads CASSFRDRMGYEQYF. DNA of the CDR3: TGTGCCAGCAGCTTCCGGGACAGGATGGGCTACGAGCAGTACTTC.

The chain recombines TRBV7-3 with TRBJ1-1, with TRBD1 matching over 8 bases. Germline trimming cut 5 bases from V and 6 bases from J; bases unmatched to any gene: 8. The CDR3 covers 14 residues. Germline CDR1 reads SGHTA; CDR2 reads FQGTGA. The CDR3 nucleotides are TGTGCCAGCAGCCCACAGGGGGGAGTTTCTGAAGCTTTCTTT. Its protein is CASSPQGGVSEAFF.

J is TRBJ2-5 and V is TRBV9; tentative D call: TRBD2 (7 bases). From germline, CDR1 is SGDLS and CDR2 YYNGEE. The CDR3 is 15 amino acids. The V gene lost 1 base and the J gene lost 5 bases, with 15 bases spanning the gap. CDR3 nucleotide sequence: TGTGCCAGCAGCGTAAGGGGGGGAGACGAGGAGACCCAGTACTTC. Translated: CASSVRGGDEETQYF.

As for this clone: A read error may produce the germline difference seen at one junction end. Additional DNA sequences in this sample encode the identical CDR3. The chain employs TRBV5-1 and TRBJ1-1, with a tentative D call TRBD1 (6 bases). Germline CDR1 reads SGHRS; CDR2 reads YFSETQ. This CDR3 contains 16 residues. CDR3: CASSFIFSGENTEAFF. The CDR3 DNA is TGCGCCAGCAGCTTCATCTTTTCAGGGGAGAACACCGAAGCTTTCTTT.